Each of the 25 T cell receptor beta chains below was sequenced from the same sample in a study of identical twins. TCRdb processed the 5' RACE reads anew with MiXCR; each CDR3 protein has one entry. This repertoire shows hundreds of thousands of distinct CDR3 sequences, over 5% found once; its top ten account for about 2%. Sequences were obtained from naive T cells sorted from blood. Receptors were obtained from a man aged 18 to 35 in good health.

This clonotype was counted many times. This chain joins TRBV20-1 and TRBJ2-3; the D is unclear. V was pared by 5 bases and J by 5 bases, with 8 bases between. Germline V gives CDR1 DFQATT, CDR2 SNEGSKA (reference sequence). This CDR3 has 11 residues. CDR3 amino acids: CSASPLDTQYF. The CDR3 DNA reads as TGCAGTGCTTCCCCATTAGATACGCAGTATTTT.

This clonotype was counted many times. The J gene is TRBJ1-2, the V gene TRBV12-3 or TRBV12-4; TRBD1 agrees at 8 bases. V lost 5 bases, J lost 10 bases, and 12 bases stayed unmatched. The CDR3 loop spans 14 amino acids. CDR3 in DNA: TGTGCCAGCAGTAACCAGGGGGCGTTCCGGGACTACACCTTC. Translated, it gives CASSNQGAFRDYTF.

This clonotype was recorded at least ten times. The V and J genes are TRBV5-1 and TRBJ2-3; 8 bases match TRBD2. V lost 2 bases and J lost 4; bases outside the gene matches: 9. CDR1 SGHRS and CDR2 YFSETQ come from the germline V gene. This CDR3 spans 16 amino acids. In DNA, the CDR3 is TGCGCCAGCAGCTTTGAAGGGACTAGAATGGCAGATACGCAGTATTTT. Translating it yields CASSFEGTRMADTQYF.

At least ten counts were recorded for this clonotype. J is TRBJ2-5 and V is TRBV3-1, with 7 bases lining up with TRBD1. V dropped 3 bases and J dropped 3; count of bases not matched to a gene: 1. In germline, CDR1 is LGHDT, CDR2 YNNKEL (reference sequence). The CDR3 has 13 residues. CDR3 region: CASSHDREETQYF. In DNA, the CDR3 is TGTGCCAGCAGCCACGACAGGGAAGAGACCCAGTACTTC.

This clonotype was seen a few times. This chain links TRBV30 with TRBJ2-7; D gene uncertain. The V end lost 4 bases, the J end lost 5 bases, and 12 bases lay between the germline ends. The CDR3 runs 12 residues. Germline lookup yields CDR1 GTSNPN and CDR2 SVGIG (reference sequence). CDR3 in DNA: TGTGCCTGGACCCTACCCGGACACGAGCAGTACTTC. It translates to CAWTLPGHEQYF.

This chain joins TRBV7-9 and TRBJ2-3; D might be TRBD2 (6 bases). This CDR3 has 15 amino acids. The germline CDR1 and CDR2 sequences are SEHNR and FQNEAQ (reference sequence). The V end was cut by 4 bases, the J end by 7 bases, with 18 bases between. CDR3 region: CASSSQKSRGYTQYF. Written as DNA, the CDR3 is TGTGCCAGCAGCTCTCAGAAATCGCGGGGTTATACGCAGTATTTT.

This clonotype was recorded a few times. The V gene is TRBV20-1, the J gene TRBJ2-1; TRBD2 matches at 15 bases. The CDR3 runs to 18 residues. With V trimmed by 6 bases and J by 4 bases, 13 bases remained unmatched. The germline gives CDR1 DFQATT, CDR2 SNEGSKA (reference sequence). DNA for the CDR3: TGCAGTGCCGAGAAACCGGGACTAGCGGGAGGACCATACAATGAGCAGTTCTTC. Translation: CSAEKPGLAGGPYNEQFF.

This clonotype was picked up a small number of times. V and J are TRBV7-2 and TRBJ2-5; TRBD1 aligns across 7 bases. The CDR3 has 15 residues. The V gene's germline CDR1 is SGHTA and CDR2 FQGNSA. Losses at the gene ends were 6 bases for V and 5 bases for J; bases not matched to a gene: 12. The CDR3 loop reads CASRRRQGPSETQYF. In DNA, the CDR3 is TGTGCCAGCAGACGGAGACAGGGCCCGTCGGAGACCCAGTACTTC.

This clonotype was found many times. This sequence joins TRBV20-1 and TRBJ2-7, with D tentatively TRBD2 (6 bases). Trimming stripped 2 bases from V and 5 bases from J, with 13 bases between. The CDR3 totals 13 residues. Germline values: CDR1 DFQATT, CDR2 SNEGSKA (reference sequence). CDR3 in amino acids: CSARPDGGDEQYF. CDR3 sequence (DNA): TGCAGTGCTAGACCGGACGGAGGGGACGAGCAGTACTTC.

This clonotype was counted many times. V and J are TRBV2 and TRBJ2-1; the match to TRBD1 covers 10 bases. Germline CDR1 reads SNHLY; CDR2 reads FYNNEI. V lost 10 bases to trimming and J lost 2 bases; unmatched junction nucleotides: 5. The CDR3 runs 14 residues. The CDR3: CATSGTGAYNEQFF. The CDR3 DNA sequence: TGTGCCACCTCAGGGACAGGGGCCTACAATGAGCAGTTCTTC.

This clonotype was observed many times. V and J are TRBV27 and TRBJ2-3; 10 bases align to TRBD2. The CDR3 length is 16 residues. Germline trimming cut 5 bases from V and 0 bases from J; bases unmatched to any gene: 5. Germline loops: CDR1 MNHEY, CDR2 SMNVEV (reference sequence). Here the CDR3 reads CASSQLAGASTDTQYF. CDR3 coding DNA: TGTGCCAGCAGTCAGCTAGCGGGGGCCAGCACAGATACGCAGTATTTT.

This clonotype was recorded many times. V is TRBV20-1 and J is TRBJ1-5; D may be TRBD1 (5 bases). The V gene lost 0 bases and the J gene lost 4 bases, with 25 bases spanning the gap. CDR3 length: 19 residues. Per the germline V gene, CDR1 is DFQATT and CDR2 is SNEGSKA (reference sequence). CDR3 amino acids: CSARDPYVGGRVGNQPQHF. The DNA for the CDR3 is TGCAGTGCTAGAGACCCGTATGTCGGCGGCAGGGTGGGTAATCAGCCCCAGCATTTT.

V is TRBV20-1 and J is TRBJ2-4; weak D call: TRBD1 (5 bases). V was shortened by 3 bases and J by 5 bases, with 11 bases between the two germline ends. Per germline, CDR1 DFQATT and CDR2 SNEGSKA (reference sequence). The CDR3 contains 13 residues. The CDR3 reads CSASQGWENIQYF. In DNA, the CDR3 is TGCAGTGCTAGCCAGGGCTGGGAAAACATTCAGTACTTC.

The V gene is TRBV6-2 or TRBV6-3, the J gene TRBJ2-3; weak D call: TRBD2 (6 bases). V shed 2 bases and J shed 4 bases, with 19 bases lying between them. This CDR3 contains 17 residues. Germline assignment: CDR1 MNHEY and CDR2 SVGEGT. CDR3 DNA sequence: TGTGCCAGCAGTTACCAGGCGGGGAATAGGGGTCCAGATACGCAGTATTTT. As protein: CASSYQAGNRGPDTQYF.

The rearrangement uses TRBV6-1 and TRBJ1-4; maybe TRBD1 (5 bases). The germline V and J ends were trimmed by 5 bases and 5 bases, with 12 bases remaining between them. The length of the CDR3 is 14 residues. CDR1 MNHNS and CDR2 SASEGT come from the germline V gene. The CDR3 loop is CASSRQNRNEKLFF. The CDR3 nucleotides are TGTGCCAGCAGTCGACAGAATCGGAATGAAAAACTGTTTTTT.

This clonotype was recorded a few times. The CDR3 DNA is TGTGCCAGCAGTTATGGATCTGCGGGGGGCGTCGAGCAGTACTTC. Amino acids: CASSYGSAGGVEQYF. This sequence joins TRBV6-5 and TRBJ2-7; 8 bases agree with TRBD2. There are 15 residues in the CDR3. V lost 3 bases to trimming and J lost 6 bases; unmatched junction nucleotides: 10. CDR1 is MNHEY, CDR2 SVGAGI, per germline.

V is TRBV5-1 and J is TRBJ2-1, with unresolved D. The germline V gene encodes CDR1 SGHRS and CDR2 YFSETQ. The CDR3 extends over 15 amino acids. The ends were cut back, 6 bases at V and 5 bases at J, with 18 bases in the middle. The CDR3 region is CASTGLAVADNEQFF. The DNA for the CDR3 is TGCGCCAGCACCGGTCTCGCGGTAGCCGACAATGAGCAGTTCTTC.

This clonotype was recorded at least ten times. DNA for the CDR3: TGCGCCAGCAGCCCCCGACAGGTTTCGAACACTGAAGCTTTCTTT. Residues: CASSPRQVSNTEAFF. The chain combines TRBV5-1 with TRBJ1-1, with D possibly TRBD1 on 6 matching bases. CDR3 length: 15 residues. Germline V gene lookup returns CDR1 SGHRS and CDR2 YFSETQ. The V and J ends lost 4 bases and 1 base respectively, with 14 bases between them.

J is TRBJ2-7 and V is TRBV7-9, with D possibly being TRBD2 (6 bases). CDR1 SEHNR and CDR2 FQNEAQ come from the germline V gene (reference sequence). V lost 4 bases and J 5 bases, leaving 18 bases between the germline ends. This CDR3 contains 15 residues. The chain's CDR3 is CASSSSLGGAHEQYF. In nucleotides, the CDR3 is TGTGCCAGCAGCTCCTCCCTCGGAGGGGCCCACGAGCAGTACTTC.

The genes are TRBV18 and TRBJ1-1; D may be TRBD1 (6 bases). This CDR3 is 13 amino acids long. CDR1 KGHSH and CDR2 LQKENI come from the germline V gene. Trimming left V 3 bases short and J 7 bases short, with 12 bases between. CDR3 sequence reads: CASSPIGTIEAFF. The CDR3 nucleotides read TGTGCCAGCTCACCTATTGGGACAATTGAAGCTTTCTTT.

The table lists this clonotype with many counts. This chain's CDR3 is CASSSPQGDTGELFF. The CDR3 coding sequence is TGCGCCAGCAGCTCACCCCAGGGGGACACCGGGGAGCTGTTTTTT. The chain joins TRBV5-1 to TRBJ2-2; TRBD1 aligns across 7 bases. The V gene's germline CDR1 is SGHRS and CDR2 YFSETQ. This CDR3 is 15 amino acids long. J lost 3 bases, V lost 3 bases, and 5 bases had no gene match.

In its sample, this clonotype was seen many times. The DNA of the CDR3 is TGTGCCAGCAAACAGGGACTATCCAACTACGAGCAGTACGTC. It yields the protein CASKQGLSNYEQYV. J is TRBJ2-7 and V is TRBV6-1; weak D call: TRBD2 (7 bases). Germline lookup yields CDR1 MNHNS and CDR2 SASEGT. The V and J ends lost 7 bases and 3 bases respectively, with 16 bases between them. The CDR3 extends over 14 amino acids.

A note on this clonotype: This could be a read error, since a much larger clone is one nucleotide away. This CDR3 is missing its conserved last phenylalanine or tryptophan, likely due to a read error. No DNA is shown, since the ends of the CDR3 on it are uncertain; the CDR3 is the one TCRdb lists. The chain has TRBV5-1 and TRBJ2-7; no check of the table's D call, TRBD1, against the DNA was made. The CDR3 sequence runs 13 residues, both termini included. CDR1 and CDR2 (germline): SGHRS, YFSETQ. This chain's CDR3 is CASSLAGQGNWYA.

This clonotype has at least ten counts. V is TRBV12-3 or TRBV12-4 and J is TRBJ1-5, with D perhaps TRBD1 (5 bases). This CDR3 has 15 amino acids. Deletions cut 5 bases from V and 10 bases from J, with 21 bases between. In DNA, the CDR3 is TGTGCCAGCAGTCCCGTCGGGGGAGGGCAATTTCCCCAGCATTTT. This encodes CASSPVGGGQFPQHF.

The chain joins TRBV18 to TRBJ1-2; TRBD1 matches 7 bases. The V and J ends lost 4 bases and 5 bases, in that order; junction bases with no gene match: 4. CDR3 length: 13 residues. Germline lookup yields CDR1 KGHSH and CDR2 LQKENI. The CDR3 DNA reads as TGTGCCAGCTCACTCGGACAGGAGTATGGCTACACCTTC. It is translated as CASSLGQEYGYTF.